This passage covers 4 T cell receptor beta chains from one sample sequenced in a study of beta chain features in type 1 diabetes. Sequencing targeted expressed TCRB transcripts, as all isolated RNA had been reverse transcribed. Profiling relied on immunoSEQ multiplex PCR, and the TCRdb table lists in-frame clones only, not all of them. The sample holds over 700,000 clones, 17% seen once. Sequenced material: naive CD4+ T cells from blood. Receptors originate from a woman under 30 in good health.

This clone was observed a handful of times. The chain has TRBV28 and TRBJ1-4; D is unclear. The germline V gene encodes CDR1 MDHEN and CDR2 SYDVKM. The length of the CDR3 is 10 residues. Trimming stripped 8 bases from V and 8 bases from J, with 6 bases between. CDR3: CASGVEKLFF. CDR3 nucleotide sequence: TGTGCCAGCGGAGTGGAAAAACTGTTTTTT. The whole variable domain, remainder taken from reference TRBV28 and TRBJ1-4, is DVKVTQSSRYLVKRTGEKVFLECVQDMDHENMFWYRQDPGLGLRLIYFSYDVKMKEKGDIPEGYSVSREKKERFSLILESASTNQTSMYLCASGVEKLFFGSGTQLSVL.

This clone was counted only a few times. V gene TRBV6-1 combines with J gene TRBJ2-7; TRBD2 is a possible D gene (5 bases). The CDR3 extends over 17 amino acids. Per the germline V gene, CDR1 is MNHNS and CDR2 is SASEGT. V lost 0 bases and J lost 0, with 15 bases in between. CDR3 loop: CASSEALERPISYEQYF. The DNA of the CDR3 is TGTGCCAGCAGTGAAGCGCTTGAGCGGCCGATCTCCTACGAGCAGTACTTC.

V is TRBV7-9 and J is TRBJ2-2, with D possibly matching TRBD2 (6 bases). Germline assignment: CDR1 SEHNR and CDR2 FQNEAQ (reference sequence). The CDR3 sequence is 17 residues long. Deletions cut 1 base from V and 4 bases from J, with 16 bases between. This chain's CDR3 is CASSLGLEGVRTGELFF. CDR3 nucleotide sequence: TGTGCCAGCAGCTTAGGGTTGGAGGGAGTACGCACCGGGGAGCTGTTTTTT.

This clone turned up a few times. The chain has TRBV2 and TRBJ1-1; 9 bases line up with TRBD1. Germline CDR1 reads SNHLY; CDR2 reads FYNNEI. This CDR3 region has 14 residues. The V and J ends lost 4 bases and 5 bases, in that order; junction bases with no gene match: 5. The CDR3 sequence is CASSAQGAGTEAFF. For the CDR3, the DNA is TGTGCCAGCAGTGCACAGGGGGCAGGGACTGAAGCTTTCTTT.